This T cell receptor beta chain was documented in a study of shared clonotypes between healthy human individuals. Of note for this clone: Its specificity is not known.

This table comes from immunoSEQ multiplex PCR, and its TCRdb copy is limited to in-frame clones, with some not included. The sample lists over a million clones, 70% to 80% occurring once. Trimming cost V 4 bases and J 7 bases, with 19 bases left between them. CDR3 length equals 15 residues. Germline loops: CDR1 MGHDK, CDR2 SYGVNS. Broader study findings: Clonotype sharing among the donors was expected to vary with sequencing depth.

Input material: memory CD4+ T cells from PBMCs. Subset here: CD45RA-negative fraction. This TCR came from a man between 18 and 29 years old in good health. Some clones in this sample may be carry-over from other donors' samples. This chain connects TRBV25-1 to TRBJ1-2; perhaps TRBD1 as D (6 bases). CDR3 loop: CASSGPGESYVGYTF. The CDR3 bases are TGTGCCAGCAGTGGCCCAGGGGAAAGCTATGTTGGCTACACCTTC.